This T cell receptor beta chain came from a study of blood T cells in healthy people across ages. This CDR3 has 13 amino acids. The germline CDR1 and CDR2 sequences are MNHNY and SVGAGI (reference sequence). Between the trimmed V and J ends, which lost 7 bases and 6 bases, there was a span of 15 bases. Overall study results and limits: A roughly linear age-dependent decrease characterized TCR beta diversity per million T cells. Because sorting was not performed, PBMCs prevented conclusive naive versus antigen-experienced comparison. The study found more naive CD4+ cells and higher diversity in long-lived than aged donors.

Through a sample-barcoded 5' primer and a J-beta primer mix, a second PCR was run for 7 to 11 cycles. TCRdb reprocessed the 5' RACE reads via MiXCR and lists one record per CDR3 protein. The sample carries around 600,000 distinct CDR3 sequences, roughly 48% recorded once. Notes on this clonotype: Its antigen remains unknown.

This sequence joins TRBV6-6 and TRBJ1-2, with a weak D call TRBD1 (6 bases). Input material: blood. This receptor was taken from a man at least 80 years old in good health. The CDR3 DNA follows: TGTGCCAGCACCGAGGGGGGATCGGATGGCTACACCTTC. Translated, it gives CASTEGGSDGYTF.